This T cell receptor beta chain was documented in a study of cytomegalovirus exposure and HLA in healthy donors. In its sample, this clone was seen once. Its cognate antigen is unknown. The study drew the donors from its approximately 110-subject validation cohort, separate from the approximately 700-subject first cohort. Only in-frame clones appear in the TCRdb table, and some are missing; sequencing was by immunoSEQ multiplex PCR. The table lists 95,000 to 150,000 clones, about 93% of them singletons. Study-wide points: Most TCR sequences were rare, but some public TCRs occurred in many donors. That first-cohort TCR clusters tended to co-occur in the 120 or so validation repertoires was found in a later analysis.

This CDR3 comprises 13 residues. V was clipped by 4 bases and J by 5 bases, with 9 bases between them. Germline V CDR1 and CDR2: SGHDN, FVKESK. This sequence was found in a young woman in good health and CMV-seronegative. The V call is TRBV14, the J call TRBJ2-1; D remains unclear. Sequencing used PBMCs. The CDR3 DNA reads as TGTGCCAGCAGCCCCTACAGAAACAATGAGCAGTTCTTC. Protein product: CASSPYRNNEQFF.